This T cell receptor beta chain was retrieved from a study of CD8 T cell repertoires and HIV-1 epitope variants. Clones were sequenced by immunoSEQ multiplex PCR, and TCRdb holds only the in-frame ones, with some missing. Of some 6,000 clones in the sample, around 72% were seen once. A remark on this clone: Its antigen is still unknown. A read error may account for a junction end that differs from germline.

The CDR3 loop spans 11 amino acids. Germline CDR1 is LGHNA and CDR2 is YSLEER. V gene TRBV4-3 combines with J gene TRBJ1-2, with D hard to call. The source of this sequence is a male donor with HIV. The sequencing sample was made of cultured CD8+ T cells derived from PBMCs. CDR3 loop: CASSQGIVVAF. The CDR3 DNA follows: TGCGCCAGCAGCCAAGGGATCGTCGTAGCCTTC.